This TCR beta chain was identified during a study of OX40 agonist ivuxolimab in advanced cancers. Across the study: Each patient was given ivuxolimab into a vein every 2 weeks, at 0.01 to 10 mg/kg.

A word on this clone: Its specificity is unknown.

Sequenced by immunoSEQ multiplex PCR; TCRdb stores in-frame clones only, minus some. This table has approximately 86,000 clones, roughly 93% appearing once. Study-wide results and caveats: The study did not work out the antigen specificity of the expanded peripheral T cells.

Patients who had autoimmune disease history or got systemic immunosuppression were left out. Looked up from germline, CDR1 is SGHNT and CDR2 is YYREEE (reference sequence). The CDR3 contains 14 residues. The trim removed 0 bases at V and 7 bases at J, leaving 6 bases unmatched. This sequence was found in an adult with an advanced solid tumor such as melanoma, head and neck, liver or kidney cancer. V usage is TRBV5-4 and J usage is TRBJ2-7; the match to TRBD1 covers 8 bases. Sequenced here: CD4+ or CD8+ T cells sorted from blood, sampled in a trial of the OX40 agonist ivuxolimab. CDR3 region: CASSLDQGAREQYF. The CDR3 coding sequence is TGTGCCAGCAGCTTGGATCAGGGGGCTCGGGAGCAGTACTTC.